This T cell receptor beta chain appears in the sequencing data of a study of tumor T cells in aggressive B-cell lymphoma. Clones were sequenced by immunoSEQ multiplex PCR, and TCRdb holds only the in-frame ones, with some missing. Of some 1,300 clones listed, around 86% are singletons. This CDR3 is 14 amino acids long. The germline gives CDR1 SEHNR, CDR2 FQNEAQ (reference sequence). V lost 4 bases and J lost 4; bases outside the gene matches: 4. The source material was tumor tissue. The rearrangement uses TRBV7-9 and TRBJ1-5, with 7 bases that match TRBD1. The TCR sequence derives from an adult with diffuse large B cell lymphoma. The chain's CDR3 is CASSSEGQNQPQHF. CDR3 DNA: TGTGCCAGCAGCTCCGAGGGACAGAATCAGCCCCAGCATTTT.